This passage covers 21 T cell receptor beta chains from one sample sequenced in a study of T cell responses to AZD1222 COVID-19 vaccine. Sequencing used immunoSEQ multiplex PCR; TCRdb keeps in-frame clones, though not all of them. The sample includes 120,000 to 150,000 clones, about 93% of them seen just once. Sequencing used peripheral blood, obtained on day 0 of MenACWY control vaccination. The receptors were gathered from an adult in good health.

The gene calls are TRBV7-8 and TRBJ1-5; 7 bases match TRBD1. V lost 5 bases, J lost 1 base, and 5 bases stayed unmatched. This CDR3 has 15 amino acids. Per germline, CDR1 SGHVS and CDR2 FQNEAQ. For the CDR3, the DNA is TGTGCCAGCAGCCCGGACAGGCTCAGCAATCAGCCCCAGCATTTT. It specifies CASSPDRLSNQPQHF.

This chain joins TRBV7-3 and TRBJ2-1; no clear D gene. The V gene's germline CDR1 is SGHTA and CDR2 FQGTGA. Trimming left V 4 bases short and J 6 bases short, with 16 bases between. The CDR3 is 15 residues long. CDR3: CASSSPGGQRNEQFF. CDR3 sequence (DNA): TGTGCCAGCAGCTCTCCAGGCGGCCAGCGCAATGAGCAGTTCTTC.

The CDR3: CASSLTSGEYNEQFF. CDR3 nucleotide sequence: TGCGCCAGCAGCCTTACTAGCGGGGAATACAATGAGCAGTTCTTC. This chain links TRBV10-2 with TRBJ2-1; 10 positions match TRBD2. This CDR3 comprises 15 residues. V gave up 6 bases and J gave up 4 bases; unmatched junction bases: 6. Germline CDR1 and CDR2: WSHSY and SAAADI.

The chain couples TRBV19 to TRBJ1-4; TRBD1 matches at 8 bases. CDR1 LNHDA and CDR2 SQIVND come from the germline V gene (reference sequence). There are 16 residues in the CDR3. With V trimmed by 10 bases and J by 11 bases, 21 bases remained unmatched. CDR3 protein: CATSTLGQGEFRKLFF. DNA for the CDR3: TGTGCCACCTCTACCCTTGGACAGGGCGAGTTTAGGAAACTGTTTTTT.

The CDR3 here is CASSIGGQGVIDGYTF. The DNA for the CDR3 is TGTGCCAGTAGTATCGGGGGACAGGGGGTGATCGATGGCTACACCTTC. The V gene is TRBV19, the J gene TRBJ1-2; 11 positions agree with TRBD1. CDR1 LNHDA and CDR2 SQIVND come from the germline V gene (reference sequence). V gave up 3 bases and J gave up 6 bases; unmatched junction bases: 9. The CDR3 spans 16 residues.

V gene TRBV27 combines with J gene TRBJ2-2; D possibly corresponds to TRBD2 (7 bases). CDR3 length equals 14 residues. V shed 2 bases and J shed 9 bases, with 13 bases lying between them. From germline, CDR1 is MNHEY and CDR2 SMNVEV (reference sequence). The CDR3 DNA is TGTGCCAGCAGTTTAGGGGGCGGGAGACGGGAGCTGTTTTTT. Its protein is CASSLGGGRRELFF.

The rearrangement links TRBV12-3 or TRBV12-4 to TRBJ2-1; the D gene is possibly TRBD1 (5 bases). Between the trimmed V and J ends, which lost 2 bases and 14 bases, there was a span of 16 bases. The CDR3 runs to 13 residues. Here the CDR3 reads CASSLYRGSWEFF. The CDR3 DNA follows: TGTGCCAGCAGTTTATATAGGGGTAGTTGGGAGTTCTTC.

This rearrangement joins TRBV27 to TRBJ1-1; D is undetermined. The CDR3 is made up of 12 amino acids. The germline V gene encodes CDR1 MNHEY and CDR2 SMNVEV (reference sequence). V lost 8 bases to trimming and J lost 1 base, with 8 bases between them. This CDR3 is CASGASNTEAFF. The CDR3 nucleotides are TGTGCCAGCGGAGCCTCGAACACTGAAGCTTTCTTT.

This chain connects TRBV6-5 to TRBJ1-2; 8 bases fit TRBD1. After removal of 2 bases from V and 4 bases from J, the junction contained 9 bases not matched to a gene. CDR3 size: 16 residues. Germline V gene data show CDR1 as MNHEY and CDR2 as SVGAGI. The CDR3 DNA reads TGTGCCAGCAGTTACCGCGGGCACAGGGGGATCTATGGCTACACCTTC. Amino acid sequence: CASSYRGHRGIYGYTF.

This clone was observed once. CDR3 DNA: TGTGCCAGCAGTACCCGGGACGGAGATTACACTGAAGCTTTCTTT. Protein product: CASSTRDGDYTEAFF. The chain couples TRBV27 to TRBJ1-1; tentative D call: TRBD1 (5 bases). The CDR3 has 15 residues. The V end lost 5 bases, the J end lost 3 bases, and 16 bases lay between the germline ends. Looked up from germline, CDR1 is MNHEY and CDR2 is SMNVEV (reference sequence).

As to this clone: It is unclear where the CDR3 begins or ends on the DNA, so no DNA is shown, and the CDR3 is as TCRdb lists it. This chain links TRBV3-1 (or the pseudogene TRBV3-2) with TRBJ2-5; the DNA was not compared with TRBD2, the D call given in the table. The germline gives CDR1 LGHDT, CDR2 YNNKEL (reference sequence). With termini counted, the CDR3 has 12 amino acids. CDR3 protein: CASSQVGGGNYF.

CDR3 loop: CASSLASGTGAYEQYF. CDR3 in DNA: TGTGCCAGCAGCTTAGCAAGTGGGACAGGGGCTTACGAGCAGTACTTC. The rearrangement links TRBV7-6 to TRBJ2-7, with TRBD1 matching over 10 bases. The germline gives CDR1 SGHVS, CDR2 FNYEAQ. The CDR3 is 16 residues long. V dropped 0 bases and J dropped 4; count of bases not matched to a gene: 6.

The DNA for the CDR3 is TGTGCCAGCAGCTCTTCGGGACAGCCCGGGGAGCTGTTTTTT. This gives the protein CASSSSGQPGELFF. The J gene is TRBJ2-2, the V gene TRBV7-3, with TRBD1 matching over 7 bases. The CDR3 contains 14 residues. J was trimmed by 6 bases and V by 4 bases; bases with no gene match: 5. Germline V lookup: CDR1 SGHTA, CDR2 FQGTGA.

V usage is TRBV3-1 (or the pseudogene TRBV3-2) and J usage is TRBJ1-3; D is uncertain. Germline-derived CDR1 and CDR2 are LGHDT and YNNKEL (reference sequence). This CDR3 comprises 15 residues. The V and J ends lost 0 bases and 3 bases respectively, with 9 bases between them. CDR3 in DNA: TGTGCCAGCAGCCAAGAATTGGCCAGTGGAAACACCATATATTTT. It encodes CASSQELASGNTIYF.

The rearrangement uses TRBV19 and TRBJ2-1, with D possibly TRBD2 on 6 matching bases. V was cut by 5 bases and J by 2 bases, with 13 bases left in between. Germline assignment: CDR1 LNHDA and CDR2 SQIVND (reference sequence). The CDR3 length is 15 residues. The CDR3 is CASSVGSGTYNEQFF. CDR3 sequence (DNA): TGTGCCAGTAGTGTCGGGAGCGGCACCTACAATGAGCAGTTCTTC.

V gene TRBV10-1 combines with J gene TRBJ2-5; either TRBD1 or TRBD2 may supply D (5 bases each). CDR1 is WNHNN, CDR2 SYGVQD, per germline (reference sequence). The ends were cut back, 5 bases at V and 5 bases at J, with 15 bases in the middle. CDR3 size: 14 residues. The CDR3 DNA sequence: TGCGCCAGCAGTACCGGGACGGCCTCCGAGACCCAGTACTTC. Its protein product is CASSTGTASETQYF.

This clone has a handful of counts. The genes are TRBV14 and TRBJ1-6; D gene unclear. The germline V and J ends were trimmed by 1 base and 7 bases, with 11 bases remaining between them. This CDR3 comprises 15 residues. Germline V CDR1 and CDR2: SGHDN, FVKESK. CDR3 sequence reads: CASSQGSGNNSPLHF. The CDR3, as DNA: TGTGCCAGCAGCCAAGGTTCGGGTAACAATTCACCCCTCCACTTT.

The V and J genes are TRBV18 and TRBJ2-7; 10 nucleotides agree with TRBD1. This CDR3 is built from 13 residues. Germline trimming cut 3 bases from V and 6 bases from J; bases unmatched to any gene: 2. Germline V lookup: CDR1 KGHSH, CDR2 LQKENI. This CDR3 reads CASSPGQGFEQYF. CDR3 nucleotides: TGTGCCAGCTCACCGGGACAGGGGTTCGAGCAGTACTTC.

The chain joins TRBV28 to TRBJ2-7; D may correspond to TRBD1 or TRBD2 (6 bases each). This CDR3 is 14 amino acids long. Trimming stripped 6 bases from V and 2 bases from J, with 14 bases between. Germline CDR1 MDHEN, CDR2 SYDVKM. CDR3 coding DNA: TGTGCCAGCAGACTACAGGGAGGTACCTACGAGCAGTACTTC. This sequence encodes CASRLQGGTYEQYF.

The gene calls are TRBV2 and TRBJ1-2; TRBD1 might be the D (6 bases). The CDR3 has 14 amino acids. Germline V gene data show CDR1 as SNHLY and CDR2 as FYNNEI. The V and J ends lost 6 bases and 4 bases respectively, with 15 bases between them. This CDR3 reads CASRLDSSFYGYTF. The CDR3, as DNA: TGTGCCAGCAGATTGGACAGTTCTTTCTATGGCTACACCTTC.

In DNA, the CDR3 is TGTGCCAGCAGCTTAGCGGGACTTATTGCCTCTGGGGCCAACGTCCTGACTTTC. Its translation is CASSLAGLIASGANVLTF. The V call is TRBV7-2, the J call TRBJ2-6; a weak D match, TRBD2 (6 bases). The CDR3 is made up of 18 amino acids. Germline assignment: CDR1 SGHTA and CDR2 FQGNSA. Trimming took off 0 bases at V and 0 bases at J, with 12 bases between the two ends.